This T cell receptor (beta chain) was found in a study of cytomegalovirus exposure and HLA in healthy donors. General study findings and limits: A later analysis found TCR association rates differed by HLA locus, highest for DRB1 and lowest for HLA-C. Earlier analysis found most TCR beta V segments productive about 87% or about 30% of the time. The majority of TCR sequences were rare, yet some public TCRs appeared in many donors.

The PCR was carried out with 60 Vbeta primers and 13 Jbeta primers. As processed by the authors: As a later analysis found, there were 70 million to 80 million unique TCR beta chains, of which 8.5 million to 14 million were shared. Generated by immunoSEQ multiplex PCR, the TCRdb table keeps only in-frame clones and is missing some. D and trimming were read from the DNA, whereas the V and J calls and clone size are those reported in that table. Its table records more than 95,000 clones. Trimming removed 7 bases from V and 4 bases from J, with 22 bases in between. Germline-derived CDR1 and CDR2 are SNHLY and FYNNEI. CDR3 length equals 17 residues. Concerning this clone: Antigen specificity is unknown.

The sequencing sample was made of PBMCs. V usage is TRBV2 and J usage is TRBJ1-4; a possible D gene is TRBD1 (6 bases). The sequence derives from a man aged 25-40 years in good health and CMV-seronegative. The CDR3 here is CASTPSQGPAFNEKLFF. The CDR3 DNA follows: TGTGCCAGCACCCCATCCCAGGGGCCAGCCTTTAATGAAAAACTGTTTTTT.